Listed below are T cell receptor beta chains from one sample, sequenced in a study of T-cell memory formation after mild COVID-19. TCRdb called the 5' RACE reads again in MiXCR, with one record for every CDR3 protein. Counted here are approximately 150,000 distinct CDR3 sequences, about 6.1% occurring once; the ten biggest clones make up approximately 2.1%. Material: PBMCs or a T cell subset sorted from them (not recorded which). The source of these receptors is an adult woman who had mild COVID-19 (a few samples of this study predate the infection). Cell type and time point are not known. CDR3s include the opening cysteine and the closing phenylalanine or tryptophan. A D gene is named only where the DNA matches it firmly. The listing skips clone size in some rows; elsewhere it reads once, few, many or a size class.

D	J	size	V	CDR3	DNA
TRBD2	TRBJ2-5	many	TRBV20-1	CSARAGGPQETQYF	TGCAGTGCTAGGGCGGGAGGGCCACAAGAGACCCAGTACTTC
-	TRBJ2-2	-	TRBV7-9	CASSLVASGGELFF	TGTGCCAGCAGCTTAGTAGCCAGCGGCGGGGAGCTGTTTTTT
TRBD1	TRBJ1-5	-	TRBV20-1	CSARPTGVGNQPQHF	TGCAGTGCCAGACCCACAGGGGTGGGGAATCAGCCCCAGCATTTT
-	TRBJ2-4	many	TRBV6-5	CASRPHREAKNIQYF	TGTGCCAGCAGACCCCACAGGGAAGCCAAAAACATTCAGTACTTC
-	TRBJ2-5	many	TRBV2	CASSVWGQEETQYF	TGTGCCAGCAGTGTCTGGGGGCAGGAGGAGACCCAGTACTTC
-	TRBJ2-3	many	TRBV5-1	CASSLHLEGITDTQYF	TGCGCCAGCAGCTTACATCTCGAGGGGATAACAGATACGCAGTATTTT
TRBD1	TRBJ1-2	few	TRBV28	CASSPGTGPYGYTF	TGTGCCAGCAGTCCCGGGACAGGACCCTATGGCTACACCTTC
TRBD1	TRBJ2-5	-	TRBV5-6	CASTQGAVETQYF	TGTGCCAGCACCCAGGGGGCTGTGGAGACCCAGTACTTC
TRBD2	TRBJ2-2	many	TRBV20-1	CSARDQRAGGYGELFF	TGCAGTGCTAGAGATCAGAGAGCGGGAGGGTACGGGGAGCTGTTTTTT
-	TRBJ2-4	few	TRBV9	CASSVRPVEKNIQYF	TGTGCCAGCAGCGTAAGGCCCGTAGAGAAAAACATTCAGTACTTC
TRBD1	TRBJ1-6	few	TRBV25-1	CASSELDRDYSPLHF	TGTGCCAGCAGTGAATTGGACAGGGATTATTCACCCCTCCACTTT
-	TRBJ2-5	few	TRBV5-4	CASGYLPGRQETQYF	TGTGCCAGCGGATACCTTCCAGGGAGACAAGAGACCCAGTACTTC
TRBD1	TRBJ2-2	few	TRBV20-1	CSARRDRVVGELFF	TGCAGTGCTCGGCGGGACAGGGTGGTCGGGGAGCTGTTTTTT
-	TRBJ2-1	few	TRBV24-1	CATSDRLGSSYNEQFF	TGTGCCACCAGTGACCGGCTCGGGAGCTCCTACAATGAGCAGTTCTTC
-	TRBJ2-5	few	TRBV5-5	CASSLAWISQETQYF	TGTGCCAGCAGCTTGGCCTGGATATCCCAAGAGACCCAGTACTTC
TRBD1	TRBJ1-6	-	TRBV4-1	CASRGTGEFGSPLHF	TGCGCCAGCAGGGGGACAGGGGAGTTTGGATCACCCCTCCACTTT
-	TRBJ2-1	-	TRBV15	CATSTPSSSQYNEQFF	TGTGCCACCAGCACCCCCTCCTCCTCACAATACAATGAGCAGTTCTTC
-	TRBJ1-1	-	TRBV7-2	CASSLGLNAVAFF	TGTGCCAGCAGCTTAGGACTCAACGCTGTAGCTTTCTTT
-	TRBJ2-2	many	TRBV5-1	CASSPRQTSNTGELFF	TGCGCCAGCAGCCCCAGACAGACATCGAACACCGGGGAGCTGTTTTTT
-	TRBJ2-3	many	TRBV3-1	CASSQDPRDTQYF	TGTGCCAGCAGCCAAGATCCAAGGGATACGCAGTATTTT
-	TRBJ1-1	many	TRBV5-1	CASSLWGVETEAFF	TGCGCCAGCAGCTTGTGGGGAGTGGAGACTGAAGCTTTCTTT
TRBD1	TRBJ1-2	few	TRBV5-1	CASSLSPLLRTGEYGYTF	TGCGCCAGCAGCTTAAGTCCCCTCCTGAGGACAGGCGAGTATGGCTACACCTTC
-	TRBJ1-1	many	TRBV12-3/TRBV12-4	CASSAGVNTEAFF	TGTGCCAGCTCGGCAGGGGTGAACACTGAAGCTTTCTTT
-	TRBJ2-7	-	TRBV20-1	CSARGGPNSYEQYF	TGCAGTGCTAGGGGGGGGCCGAACTCCTACGAGCAGTACTTC
-	TRBJ1-2	many	TRBV7-9	CASSLAGEMGYTF	TGTGCCAGCAGCTTAGCGGGAGAAATGGGCTACACCTTC
-	TRBJ1-1	many	TRBV7-9	CASSFTNTEAFF	TGTGCCAGCAGCTTCACGAACACTGAAGCTTTCTTT
-	TRBJ2-7	-	TRBV12-2	CASRSMPDDSYEQYF	TGTGCAAGTCGCTCCATGCCCGACGACTCCTACGAGCAGTACTTC
TRBD1	TRBJ1-6	few	TRBV27	CASGDRGRRGNSPLHF	TGTGCCAGCGGGGACAGGGGGCGACGTGGTAATTCACCCCTCCACTTT
TRBD2	TRBJ2-1	-	TRBV7-2	CASSLGSGSSNEQFF	TGTGCCAGCAGCTTAGGTAGCGGGAGTAGCAATGAGCAGTTCTTC
TRBD2	TRBJ2-3	-	TRBV7-2	CASSSRGLAGAYTDTQYF	TGTGCCAGCAGCAGCCGGGGACTAGCGGGGGCCTACACAGATACGCAGTATTTT
TRBD2	TRBJ2-1	-	TRBV5-1	CASSLPSGYNEQFF	TGCGCCAGCAGCTTACCTAGCGGCTACAATGAGCAGTTCTTC
TRBD2	TRBJ2-1	-	TRBV6-2/TRBV6-3	CASSSGLAGPYNEQFF	TGTGCCAGCTCCTCGGGACTAGCGGGACCTTACAATGAGCAGTTCTTC
-	TRBJ2-3	-	TRBV25-1	CASSEGVRLTDTQYF	TGTGCCAGCAGTGAAGGTGTCAGGCTCACAGATACGCAGTATTTT
-	TRBJ2-5	-	TRBV12-3/TRBV12-4	CASSSFGTQYF	TGTGCCAGCAGCTCCTTTGGGACCCAGTACTTC
-	TRBJ1-5	many	TRBV7-3	CASSLGSGSNQPQHF	TGTGCCAGCAGCTTAGGTTCCGGGTCCAATCAGCCCCAGCATTTT
-	TRBJ2-1	many	TRBV18	CASSPGASLYNEQFF	TGTGCCAGCTCACCAGGAGCTAGCCTCTACAATGAGCAGTTCTTC
TRBD1	TRBJ1-3	-	TRBV6-5	CASSYSGTGAGNTIYF	TGTGCCAGCAGTTACTCGGGGACAGGGGCTGGAAACACCATATATTTT
TRBD1	TRBJ1-4	many	TRBV29-1	CSVDSSGTGTEKLFF	TGCAGCGTTGATAGCAGCGGGACAGGAACCGAAAAACTGTTTTTT
-	TRBJ1-4	-	TRBV6-6	CASSYQLRGGAETNEKLFF	TGTGCCAGCAGTTACCAACTCCGGGGGGGGGCCGAGACTAATGAAAAACTGTTTTTT
TRBD1	TRBJ1-2	few	TRBV5-1	CASSRGTGGADYGYTF	TGCGCCAGCAGCCGGGGTACAGGGGGCGCTGACTATGGCTACACCTTC
-	TRBJ2-3	many	TRBV5-1	CASKGWASEDTQYF	TGCGCCAGCAAGGGGTGGGCTAGTGAAGATACGCAGTATTTT
TRBD1	TRBJ2-5	once	TRBV5-4	CASSYRDRGVETQYF	TGTGCCAGCAGCTACCGGGACAGGGGGGTCGAGACCCAGTACTTC
-	TRBJ2-5	-	TRBV14	CASSHYLQETQYF	TGTGCCAGCAGCCATTATCTCCAAGAGACCCAGTACTTC
TRBD2	TRBJ2-2	-	TRBV6-6	CASSSTGLAANTGELFF	TGTGCCAGCAGTTCAACGGGACTAGCGGCGAACACCGGGGAGCTGTTTTTT
-	TRBJ2-3	-	TRBV4-1	CASSQVVVAGSTDTQYF	TGCGCCAGCAGCCAAGTTGTAGTGGCGGGAAGCACAGATACGCAGTATTTT
-	TRBJ2-5	many	TRBV6-1	CASSRAQGKETQYF	TGTGCCAGCAGTCGCGCTCAGGGAAAAGAGACCCAGTACTTC
TRBD1	TRBJ1-2	many	TRBV19	CASRWDRGGSIGGYTF	TGTGCCAGTAGGTGGGACAGGGGCGGATCAATCGGGGGCTACACCTTC
TRBD1	TRBJ1-4	few	TRBV7-8	CASSENRQGINEKLFF	TGTGCCAGCAGCGAGAATCGACAGGGGATTAATGAAAAACTGTTTTTT
-	TRBJ1-3	-	TRBV3-1	CASSPTVNQGNTIYF	TGTGCCAGCAGCCCGACAGTGAATCAAGGAAACACCATATATTTT
-	TRBJ1-4	few	TRBV25-1	CASRQTGALNEKLFF	TGTGCCAGCAGACAGACAGGAGCTCTTAATGAAAAACTGTTTTTT
-	TRBJ2-1	many	TRBV21-1	CASSKTGIRVLEQFF	TGTGCCAGCAGCAAGACCGGGATAAGAGTTCTTGAGCAGTTCTTC
TRBD2	TRBJ2-3	few	TRBV20-1	CSATGLTSGRGTDTQYF	TGCAGTGCTACCGGCCTCACTAGCGGGAGAGGCACAGATACGCAGTATTTT
-	TRBJ2-7	-	TRBV18	CTSSPRVNIEQANEQYF	TGTACCAGCTCACCACGCGTGAATATTGAACAGGCCAACGAGCAGTACTTC
TRBD2	TRBJ2-7	many	TRBV20-1	CSATGGNYEQYF	TGCAGTGCTACGGGGGGGAACTACGAGCAGTACTTC
-	TRBJ2-7	few	TRBV20-1	CSASPRSHSGEQYF	TGCAGTGCTAGCCCCAGGTCACACTCCGGCGAGCAGTACTTC